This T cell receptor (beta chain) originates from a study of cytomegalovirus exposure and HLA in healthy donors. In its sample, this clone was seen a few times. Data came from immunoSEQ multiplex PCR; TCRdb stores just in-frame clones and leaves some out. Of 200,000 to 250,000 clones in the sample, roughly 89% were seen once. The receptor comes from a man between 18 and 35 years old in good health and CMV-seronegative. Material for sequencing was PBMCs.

The CDR3 DNA reads as TGTGCCAGCAGCCCCAGACAGGGATCGGCTTCACCCCTCCACTTT. Translating it yields CASSPRQGSASPLHF. This rearrangement joins TRBV14 to TRBJ1-6; 7 bases match TRBD1. V lost 4 bases and J lost 9; bases outside the gene matches: 9. The CDR3 loop spans 15 amino acids. Germline V lookup: CDR1 SGHDN, CDR2 FVKESK.